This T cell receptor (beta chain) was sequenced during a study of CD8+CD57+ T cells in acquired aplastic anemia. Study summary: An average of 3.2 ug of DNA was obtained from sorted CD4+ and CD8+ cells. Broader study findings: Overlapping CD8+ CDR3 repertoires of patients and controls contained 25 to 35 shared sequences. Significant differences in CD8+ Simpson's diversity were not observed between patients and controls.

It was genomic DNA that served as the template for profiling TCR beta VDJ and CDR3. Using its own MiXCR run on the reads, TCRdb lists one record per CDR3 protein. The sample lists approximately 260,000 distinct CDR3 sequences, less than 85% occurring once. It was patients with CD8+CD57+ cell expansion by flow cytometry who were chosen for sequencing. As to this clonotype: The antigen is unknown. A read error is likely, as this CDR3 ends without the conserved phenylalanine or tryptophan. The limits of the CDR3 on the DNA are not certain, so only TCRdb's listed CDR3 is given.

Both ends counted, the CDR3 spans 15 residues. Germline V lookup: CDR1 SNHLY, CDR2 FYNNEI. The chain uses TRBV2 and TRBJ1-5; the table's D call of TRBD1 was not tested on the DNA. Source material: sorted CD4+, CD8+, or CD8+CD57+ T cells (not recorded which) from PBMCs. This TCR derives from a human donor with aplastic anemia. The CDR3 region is CASGVGGSETQHFGS.